These 8 T cell receptor beta chains were all obtained from the same sample, sequenced in a study of CD8+ T cells in alopecia areata. Sequencing used cDNA as its template, made by extracting RNA and reverse transcribing it. The data were produced by immunoSEQ multiplex PCR, yet TCRdb's version contains in-frame clones alone and is incomplete. Here the sample spans 100,000 or so clones, roughly 60% being singletons. This sample's treatment: oral pan-JAK inhibitor, 5-10 mg twice daily. Sequenced here: CD8+ T cells sorted from blood, sampled between weeks 55 and 70, from a patient treated with tofacitinib. Every receptor here comes from a human donor with alopecia areata.

This clone was seen only a few times. V gene TRBV7-9 combines with J gene TRBJ2-7, with D maybe TRBD2 (6 bases). Trimming pared 8 bases from V and 2 bases from J, leaving 10 bases between. The germline V gene has CDR1 SEHNR and CDR2 FQNEAQ (reference sequence). CDR3 length: 12 amino acids. The CDR3 nucleotides read TGTGCCAGCGGGGGACTGACCTACGAGCAGTACTTC. Residues: CASGGLTYEQYF.

The chain recombines TRBV29-1 with TRBJ2-1; no clear D. The CDR3 is made up of 14 amino acids. Germline assignment: CDR1 SQVTM and CDR2 ANQGSEA. Trimming took 6 bases from V and 4 from J, leaving 16 bases between them. The CDR3 DNA follows: TGCAGCGTGGACGGTGGGGTTTATTACAATGAGCAGTTCTTC. It codes for CSVDGGVYYNEQFF.

This clone appeared a few times. The chain links TRBV30 to TRBJ2-7, with D perhaps matching TRBD1 (5 bases). CDR3 length: 12 residues. Germline lookup yields CDR1 GTSNPN and CDR2 SVGIG (reference sequence). Trimming left V 3 bases short and J 2 bases short, with 8 bases between. The DNA for the CDR3 is TGTGCCTGGAGGCTACAGGCCTACGAGCAGTACTTC. This encodes CAWRLQAYEQYF.

The chain has TRBV4-1 and TRBJ1-5; TRBD1 matches at 9 bases. Germline V gene data show CDR1 as MGHRA and CDR2 as YSYEKL. V was clipped by 4 bases and J by 6 bases; unmatched bases: 4. This CDR3 has 14 amino acids. In DNA form, the CDR3 reads TGCGCCAGCAGCCGGGACAGGGCGTTTCAGCCCCAGCATTTT. Amino acids: CASSRDRAFQPQHF.

The chain joins TRBV2 to TRBJ1-5; TRBD1 matches at 8 bases. CDR1 and CDR2 from the germline V gene are SNHLY and FYNNEI. V was pared by 8 bases and J by 7 bases, with 7 bases of the junction left unmatched. The CDR3 sequence is 13 residues long. CDR3 in DNA: TGTGCCAGCGGGACAGGTGGGACACAGCCCCAGCATTTT. The encoded protein is CASGTGGTQPQHF.

The CDR3 spells CASSYVGPENEQFF. CDR3 coding DNA: TGTGCCAGCAGTTACGTGGGGCCGGAAAATGAGCAGTTCTTC. The rearrangement joins TRBV28 to TRBJ2-1; D perhaps matches TRBD1 (5 bases). The V and J ends lost 4 bases and 7 bases respectively, with 14 bases between them. CDR1 is MDHEN, CDR2 SYDVKM, per germline. The CDR3 consists of 14 residues.

The J gene is TRBJ1-2, the V gene TRBV4-1, with D uncertain. Trimming stripped 0 bases from V and 3 bases from J, with 11 bases between. Germline-derived CDR1 and CDR2 are MGHRA and YSYEKL. The CDR3 loop spans 15 amino acids. The CDR3 DNA reads as TGCGCCAGCAGCCAAGATTGGCAGAACGACTATGGCTACACCTTC. Its protein product is CASSQDWQNDYGYTF.

The table lists this clone with a few counts. The genes are TRBV27 and TRBJ2-3, with 7 positions matching TRBD1. The CDR3 contains 16 residues. From germline, CDR1 is MNHEY and CDR2 SMNVEV (reference sequence). Trimming removed 1 base from V and 2 bases from J; junction bases left unmatched: 6. The CDR3: CASSLYPGQTTDTQYF. The CDR3 DNA reads as TGTGCCAGCAGTTTATACCCGGGACAGACCACAGATACGCAGTATTTT.